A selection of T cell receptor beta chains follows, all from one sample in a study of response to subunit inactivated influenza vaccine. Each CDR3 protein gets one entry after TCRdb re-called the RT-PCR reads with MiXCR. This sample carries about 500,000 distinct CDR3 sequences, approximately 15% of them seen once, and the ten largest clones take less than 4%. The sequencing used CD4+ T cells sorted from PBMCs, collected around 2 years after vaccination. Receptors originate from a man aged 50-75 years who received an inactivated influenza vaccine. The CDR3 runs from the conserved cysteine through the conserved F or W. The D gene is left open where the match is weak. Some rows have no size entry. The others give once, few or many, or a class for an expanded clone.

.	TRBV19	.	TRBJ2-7	TGTGCCAGTAGTATGGACATCGACTACGAGCAGTACTTC	CASSMDIDYEQYF
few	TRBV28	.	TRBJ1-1	TGTGCCAGCAACTGGGGGTGGACTGAAGCTTTCTTT	CASNWGWTEAFF
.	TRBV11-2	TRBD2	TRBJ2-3	TGTGCCAGCAGCTCCAGACTAGCGGATACAGATACGCAGTATTTT	CASSSRLADTDTQYF
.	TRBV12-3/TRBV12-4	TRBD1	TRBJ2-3	TGTGCCAGCAGTTTCACGGGACAGGGGGGTGATACGCAGTATTTT	CASSFTGQGGDTQYF
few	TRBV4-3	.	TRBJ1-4	TGCGCCAGCAGCCAAGAACAACCTGGTGAAAAACTGTTTTTT	CASSQEQPGEKLFF
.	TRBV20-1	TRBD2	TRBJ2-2	TGCAGTGCTAGAAGGTGGCGGGAGCGGGCCGGGGAGCTGTTTTTT	CSARRWRERAGELFF
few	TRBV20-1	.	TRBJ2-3	TGCAGTGCTAGACCGTCAGGGTTAAGCACAGATACGCAGTATTTT	CSARPSGLSTDTQYF
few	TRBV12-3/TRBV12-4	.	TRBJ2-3	TGTGCCAGCAGCTCCAATGGCGCAGATACGCAGTATTTT	CASSSNGADTQYF
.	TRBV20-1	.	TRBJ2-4	TGCAGTGCCCGTCACGGGCAGCAATCCCAAGCCAAAAACATTCAGTACTTC	CSARHGQQSQAKNIQYF
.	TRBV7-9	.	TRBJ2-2	TGTGCCAGCAGCTCCCGAGTCACCGGGGAGCTGTTTTTT	CASSSRVTGELFF
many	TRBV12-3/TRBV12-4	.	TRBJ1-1	TGTGCCAGCAGTTTTGGACTGGGGGCCACTGAAGCTTTCTTT	CASSFGLGATEAFF
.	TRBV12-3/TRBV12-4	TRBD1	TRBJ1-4	TGTGCCAGCAGTAAGGGGACAGGAACTAATGAAAAACTGTTTTTT	CASSKGTGTNEKLFF
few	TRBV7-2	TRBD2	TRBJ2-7	TGTGCCAGCAGCTTAAACTTGCGGGAGATGCAGTACTTC	CASSLNLREMQYF
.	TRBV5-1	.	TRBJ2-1	TGCGCCAGCAGCTTGGGAGGGGGGGCTGCCTACAATGAGCAGTTCTTC	CASSLGGGAAYNEQFF
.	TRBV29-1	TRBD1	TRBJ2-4	TGCAGCGTCGCAGGGGGCATCGGCTTACTAGCCAAAAACATTCAGTACTTC	CSVAGGIGLLAKNIQYF
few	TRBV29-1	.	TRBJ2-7	TGCAGCGTCCGGGACTCTAGGACCCACGAGCAGTACTTC	CSVRDSRTHEQYF